A single sample gave rise to the 15 T cell receptor beta chains below, sequenced in a study of T cell repertoires in cytomegalovirus infection. Their recognized antigens are unknown. TCRdb analysed the reads with MiXCR anew, one entry per CDR3 protein. The sample holds 650,000 to 900,000 distinct CDR3 sequences; 30% to 35% are singletons and the top ten take 12%. The source material was cultured CD8+ T cells from PBMCs, sampled from culture after CMV antigen stimulation. The receptors here all came from a human donor in good health (CMV status not recorded). Some clones in this sample may be carry-over from other donors' samples.

This clonotype was seen more than once but under ten times. V usage is TRBV7-6 and J usage is TRBJ2-2, with 9 positions matching TRBD1. CDR1 is SGHVS, CDR2 FNYEAQ, per germline. V was pared by 0 bases and J by 6 bases, with 2 bases of the junction left unmatched. This CDR3 contains 15 residues. The CDR3: CASSLAGQGSGELFF. Written as DNA, the CDR3 is TGTGCCAGCAGCTTAGCTGGACAGGGGTCCGGGGAGCTGTTTTTT.

This clonotype has only a few counts. This chain links TRBV2 with TRBJ1-2, with TRBD1 identical over 9 bases. The CDR3 runs 16 residues. V gave up 8 bases and J gave up 8 bases; unmatched junction bases: 18. Looked up from germline, CDR1 is SNHLY and CDR2 is FYNNEI. CDR3 protein: CASEYPTGQGDVGYTF. The CDR3 DNA is TGTGCCAGCGAGTATCCCACGGGACAGGGAGATGTAGGCTACACCTTC.

This clonotype occurred a few times. This chain connects TRBV11-1 to TRBJ1-2; D possibly corresponds to TRBD1 (6 bases). V was cut by 3 bases and J by 6 bases, with 17 bases left in between. Germline CDR1 SGHAT, CDR2 FQDESV (reference sequence). The CDR3 loop spans 15 amino acids. CDR3 sequence reads: CASSLDGGGGNGYTF. The CDR3 DNA reads as TGTGCCAGCAGCTTGGACGGTGGGGGCGGAAATGGCTACACCTTC.

The chain links TRBV2 to TRBJ1-2, with TRBD1 identical over 9 bases. Losses at the gene ends were 2 bases for V and 8 bases for J; bases not matched to a gene: 21. The germline V gene has CDR1 SNHLY and CDR2 FYNNEI. CDR3 length: 19 amino acids. The CDR3 is CASSEIFRDRVVSVRGYTF. The CDR3 bases are TGTGCCAGCAGTGAAATCTTTCGGGACAGGGTGGTCTCAGTCCGGGGCTACACCTTC.

Turning to this clonotype: Given a much more abundant clone one base away, this may be a read error. The chain links TRBV7-2 to TRBJ2-7; 16 bases line up with TRBD2. Trimming cost V 4 bases and J 5 bases; bases outside gene matches: 8. The CDR3 is 17 residues long. Germline V CDR1 and CDR2: SGHTA, FQGNSA. CDR3 residues: CASSSEGTSGGAHEQYF. As DNA, the CDR3 is TGTGCCAGCAGCTCAGAGGGGACTAGCGGGGGGGCCCACGAGCAGTACTTC. Filled out from reference TRBV7-2 and TRBJ2-7, the complete variable domain reads GAGVSQSPSNKVTEKGKDVELRCDPISGHTALYWYRQSLGQGLEFLIYFQGNSAPDKSGLPSDRFSAERTGGSVSTLTIQRTQQEDSAVYLCASSSEGTSGGAHEQYFGPGTRLTVT.

This clonotype appeared many times. The V gene is TRBV7-6, the J gene TRBJ1-2; 9 positions match TRBD1. The CDR3 has 19 amino acids. Germline trimming cut 5 bases from V and 0 bases from J; bases unmatched to any gene: 16. CDR1 SGHVS and CDR2 FNYEAQ come from the germline V gene. CDR3 sequence: CASSLLTPGQGGSNYGYTF. The CDR3 nucleotides are TGTGCCAGCAGCCTCCTCACACCGGGACAGGGAGGATCTAACTATGGCTACACCTTC.

The chain carries TRBV6-2 or TRBV6-3 and TRBJ1-1; D not certain. The CDR3 contains 14 residues. The germline CDR1 and CDR2 sequences are MNHEY and SVGEGT. The V end was cut by 7 bases, the J end by 4 bases, with 16 bases between. CDR3 loop: CASNWLESGTEAFF. The CDR3 DNA follows: TGTGCCAGCAACTGGCTGGAGAGCGGCACTGAAGCTTTCTTT.

This clonotype was detected only a few times. The rearrangement uses TRBV6-6 and TRBJ2-2; no definite D call. V shed 0 bases and J shed 4 bases, with 6 bases lying between them. The germline V gene encodes CDR1 MNHNY and CDR2 SVGAGI (reference sequence). The CDR3 is 14 residues long. This chain's CDR3 is CASSYSLVTGELFF. The CDR3 DNA reads as TGTGCCAGCAGTTACTCCTTGGTCACCGGGGAGCTGTTTTTT.

The chain carries TRBV15 and TRBJ2-7; possible D gene TRBD1, 5 bases. This CDR3 is 14 amino acids long. Germline-derived CDR1 and CDR2 are LNHNV and YYDKDF (reference sequence). Trimming cost V 0 bases and J 4 bases, with 10 bases left between them. CDR3 region: CATSRDHKGYEQYV. The CDR3 DNA reads TGTGCCACCAGCAGAGATCATAAGGGGTACGAGCAGTACGTC.

This chain links TRBV12-3 or TRBV12-4 with TRBJ2-3; 7 bases agree with TRBD2. The CDR3 contains 18 residues. Trimming cost V 3 bases and J 0 bases; bases outside gene matches: 12. The CDR3 DNA follows: TGTGCCAGCAGTTTTGAGGCGGGGGTTGAAGCTAGCACAGATACGCAGTATTTT. Translating it yields CASSFEAGVEASTDTQYF.

V is TRBV6-2 or TRBV6-3 and J is TRBJ2-1; TRBD1 matches 8 bases. V dropped 4 bases and J dropped 9; count of bases not matched to a gene: 5. The CDR3 has 13 amino acids. Germline-derived CDR1 and CDR2 are MNHEY and SVGEGT. The CDR3 sequence is CASSSWTGFEQFF. The CDR3 DNA reads TGTGCCAGCAGTTCCTGGACAGGGTTTGAGCAGTTCTTC.

This clonotype occurred once. The J gene is TRBJ1-6, the V gene TRBV5-6, with 9 bases fitting TRBD1. This CDR3 has 15 residues. Per germline, CDR1 SGHDT and CDR2 YYEEEE. V was pared by 2 bases and J by 5 bases, with 2 bases of the junction left unmatched. DNA of the CDR3: TGTGCCAGCAGCTTCGGGACAGGGAATAATTCACCCCTCCACTTT. Translated, it gives CASSFGTGNNSPLHF.

V usage is TRBV6-5 and J usage is TRBJ1-2; D call uncertain. The CDR3 totals 12 residues. Germline assignment: CDR1 MNHEY and CDR2 SVGAGI. V lost 5 bases and J 8 bases, leaving 12 bases between the germline ends. The CDR3 bases are TGTGCCAGCAGTCCCGGTTCCACAGGCTACACCTTC. This sequence encodes CASSPGSTGYTF.

This CDR3 is CASSSGLAHEQYF. The CDR3 DNA reads as TGTGCCAGCAGTTCCGGACTAGCCCACGAGCAGTACTTC. The genes are TRBV6-2 or TRBV6-3 and TRBJ2-7; 8 bases map to TRBD2. The length of the CDR3 is 13 residues. The junction had 4 bases not matched to a gene; V was cut back by 4 bases and J by 5 bases. Germline V gene lookup returns CDR1 MNHEY and CDR2 SVGEGT.

The chain carries TRBV11-1 and TRBJ2-5; the D gene is possibly TRBD1 (6 bases). Germline values: CDR1 SGHAT, CDR2 FQDESV (reference sequence). V lost 5 bases to trimming and J lost 2 bases, with 12 bases between them. The CDR3 spans 14 residues. The CDR3 DNA reads as TGTGCCAGCAGCCCAGACAGGATACAAGAGACCCAGTACTTC. As protein: CASSPDRIQETQYF.